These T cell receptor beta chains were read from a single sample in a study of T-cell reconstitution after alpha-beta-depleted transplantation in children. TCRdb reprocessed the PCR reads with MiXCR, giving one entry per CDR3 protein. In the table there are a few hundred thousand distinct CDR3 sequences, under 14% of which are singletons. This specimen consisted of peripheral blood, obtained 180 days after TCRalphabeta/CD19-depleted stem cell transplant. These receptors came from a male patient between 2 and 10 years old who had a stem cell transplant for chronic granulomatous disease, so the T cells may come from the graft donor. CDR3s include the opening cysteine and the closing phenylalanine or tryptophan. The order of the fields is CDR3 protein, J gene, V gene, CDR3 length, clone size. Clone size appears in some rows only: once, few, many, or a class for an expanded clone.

CDR3aa: CSARGLGTVSYNEQFF; j_gene: TRBJ2-1; v_gene: TRBV20-1; len: 16; abundance: many
CDR3aa: CSARDRLGGSGANVLTF; j_gene: TRBJ2-6; v_gene: TRBV20-1; len: 17; abundance: many
CDR3aa: CASSSGTGSTDTQYF; j_gene: TRBJ2-3; v_gene: TRBV12-3/TRBV12-4; len: 15; abundance: many
CDR3aa: CASSLGTVTSSYEQYF; j_gene: TRBJ2-7; v_gene: TRBV7-2; len: 16; abundance: few
CDR3aa: CASSLWTGTGGNTIYF; j_gene: TRBJ1-3; v_gene: TRBV28; len: 16; abundance: many
CDR3aa: CSARGGTSGSYEQYF; j_gene: TRBJ2-7; v_gene: TRBV20-1; len: 15; abundance: many
CDR3aa: CASSLSSGGPSGANVLTF; j_gene: TRBJ2-6; v_gene: TRBV6-2/TRBV6-3; len: 18; abundance: many
CDR3aa: CSARTSWKNIQYF; j_gene: TRBJ2-4; v_gene: TRBV20-1; len: 13; abundance: many
CDR3aa: CASSPRQAPGEQYF; j_gene: TRBJ2-7; v_gene: TRBV7-2; len: 14; abundance: -
CDR3aa: CASSHGLYNEQFF; j_gene: TRBJ2-1; v_gene: TRBV4-1; len: 13; abundance: many
CDR3aa: CASAVSPADYEQYF; j_gene: TRBJ2-7; v_gene: TRBV25-1; len: 14; abundance: many
CDR3aa: CAWSRLADYNEQFF; j_gene: TRBJ2-1; v_gene: TRBV30; len: 14; abundance: many
CDR3aa: CASSRGLASFTRDNEQFF; j_gene: TRBJ2-1; v_gene: TRBV18; len: 18; abundance: many
CDR3aa: CAISERIYEQYF; j_gene: TRBJ2-7; v_gene: TRBV10-3; len: 12; abundance: many
CDR3aa: CAWSVNQYDEQYF; j_gene: TRBJ2-7; v_gene: TRBV30; len: 13; abundance: few
CDR3aa: CASRLGGGNEQFF; j_gene: TRBJ2-1; v_gene: TRBV19; len: 13; abundance: many
CDR3aa: CASSLNGGRSDTQYF; j_gene: TRBJ2-3; v_gene: TRBV7-8; len: 15; abundance: -
CDR3aa: CASSPDGASGSQNIQYF; j_gene: TRBJ2-4; v_gene: TRBV7-8; len: 17; abundance: many
CDR3aa: CASGQGFGGEKLFF; j_gene: TRBJ1-4; v_gene: TRBV5-1; len: 14; abundance: many
CDR3aa: CASRGWVRTGNTEAFF; j_gene: TRBJ1-1; v_gene: TRBV2; len: 16; abundance: few
CDR3aa: CASSSNSQPQHF; j_gene: TRBJ1-5; v_gene: TRBV12-3/TRBV12-4; len: 12; abundance: few
CDR3aa: CASAQRYEQYF; j_gene: TRBJ2-7; v_gene: TRBV28; len: 11; abundance: -
CDR3aa: CASSNHFKRKNYEQYF; j_gene: TRBJ2-7; v_gene: TRBV21-1; len: 16; abundance: few
CDR3aa: CASSRTGSASGNTIYF; j_gene: TRBJ1-3; v_gene: TRBV18; len: 16; abundance: few
CDR3aa: CSARPTGVGTGELFF; j_gene: TRBJ2-2; v_gene: TRBV20-1; len: 15; abundance: many
CDR3aa: CSAPPLAGTYNEQFF; j_gene: TRBJ2-1; v_gene: TRBV20-1; len: 15; abundance: many
CDR3aa: CSASSYTAKNIQYF; j_gene: TRBJ2-4; v_gene: TRBV20-1; len: 14; abundance: many
CDR3aa: CARSSSFPDEQYF; j_gene: TRBJ2-7; v_gene: TRBV12-3/TRBV12-4; len: 13; abundance: few
CDR3aa: CASSPRQGETGELFF; j_gene: TRBJ2-2; v_gene: TRBV12-3/TRBV12-4; len: 15; abundance: many
CDR3aa: CASSKGHWSANNEQFF; j_gene: TRBJ2-1; v_gene: TRBV12-3/TRBV12-4; len: 16; abundance: few
CDR3aa: CASSFLAGGNEQFF; j_gene: TRBJ2-1; v_gene: TRBV27; len: 14; abundance: -
CDR3aa: CASSVLAGGSYNEQFF; j_gene: TRBJ2-1; v_gene: TRBV10-1; len: 16; abundance: many
CDR3aa: CASSLWAGGVNQPQHF; j_gene: TRBJ1-5; v_gene: TRBV28; len: 16; abundance: many
CDR3aa: CASSLTPLGGRNTGELFF; j_gene: TRBJ2-2; v_gene: TRBV5-1; len: 18; abundance: many
CDR3aa: CASTSSWGIGPQHF; j_gene: TRBJ1-5; v_gene: TRBV28; len: 14; abundance: many
CDR3aa: CASSQGYSGNTIYF; j_gene: TRBJ1-3; v_gene: TRBV3-1; len: 14; abundance: many
CDR3aa: CASSLVRPRTGGSGELFF; j_gene: TRBJ2-2; v_gene: TRBV11-2; len: 18; abundance: many
CDR3aa: CAISEGGDTQYF; j_gene: TRBJ2-3; v_gene: TRBV10-3; len: 12; abundance: many
CDR3aa: CASSLALGSHNEQFF; j_gene: TRBJ2-1; v_gene: TRBV12-3/TRBV12-4; len: 15; abundance: many
CDR3aa: CASSQAGLEAFF; j_gene: TRBJ1-1; v_gene: TRBV3-1; len: 12; abundance: many
CDR3aa: CASTGGIEAFF; j_gene: TRBJ1-1; v_gene: TRBV10-2; len: 11; abundance: many
CDR3aa: CASSEGTGGYGYTF; j_gene: TRBJ1-2; v_gene: TRBV3-1; len: 14; abundance: many
CDR3aa: CASSQDVTEVPDTQYF; j_gene: TRBJ2-3; v_gene: TRBV3-1; len: 16; abundance: many
CDR3aa: CASSLAPGRGLKETQYF; j_gene: TRBJ2-5; v_gene: TRBV7-8; len: 17; abundance: many
CDR3aa: CSAEEAAVNTEAFF; j_gene: TRBJ1-1; v_gene: TRBV29-1; len: 14; abundance: many
CDR3aa: CASSEVSGSGGNTDTQYF; j_gene: TRBJ2-3; v_gene: TRBV6-1; len: 18; abundance: many
CDR3aa: CASSLGGQRWTPNYGYTF; j_gene: TRBJ1-2; v_gene: TRBV12-3/TRBV12-4; len: 18; abundance: many
CDR3aa: CSARDYPGRACETQYF; j_gene: TRBJ2-5; v_gene: TRBV20-1; len: 16; abundance: many
CDR3aa: CASSTLAGAARGEQFF; j_gene: TRBJ2-1; v_gene: TRBV27; len: 16; abundance: many
CDR3aa: CASSLQGGNNEQFF; j_gene: TRBJ2-1; v_gene: TRBV12-3/TRBV12-4; len: 14; abundance: many
CDR3aa: CASSPTSGITGEQFF; j_gene: TRBJ2-1; v_gene: TRBV18; len: 15; abundance: -
CDR3aa: CASSFTGVAGETQYF; j_gene: TRBJ2-5; v_gene: TRBV5-6; len: 15; abundance: many
CDR3aa: CASSLRPGQDFYNEQFF; j_gene: TRBJ2-1; v_gene: TRBV6-5; len: 17; abundance: many